This is a list of T cell receptor beta chains from one sample in a study of T-cell reconstitution after alpha-beta-depleted transplantation in children. A single record per CDR3 protein comes from TCRdb applying MiXCR to the PCR reads. The sample includes approximately 800,000 distinct CDR3 sequences, 16% of them seen just once. Material: PBMCs, mostly from graft donor cells, obtained 360 days after TCRalphabeta/CD19-depleted stem cell transplant. The receptor source for this set is a male patient between 5 and 17 years old who had a stem cell transplant for acute lymphoblastic leukemia, so the T cells may come from the graft donor. The CDR3 runs from the conserved cysteine through the conserved F or W. A D gene is named only where the DNA matches it firmly. Not every row has a clone size; where given, it reads once, few, many or a size class.

CDR3 protein | CDR3 DNA | V gene | D gene | J gene | clone size
CASSLVAGASFQPQHF | TGTGCCAGCAGCTTAGTAGCAGGGGCCTCCTTTCAGCCCCAGCATTTT | TRBV7-2 | . | TRBJ1-5 | .
CASSVAPASGSRNEQFF | TGTGCCAGCAGCGTAGCACCAGCTAGCGGGAGTAGGAATGAGCAGTTCTTC | TRBV9 | TRBD2 | TRBJ2-1 | many
CASSPSRTILPNIQYF | TGTGCCAGCAGCCCTTCGAGAACTATTCTACCGAACATTCAGTACTTC | TRBV7-2 | . | TRBJ2-4 | once
CASSLTGQSSYEQYF | TGTGCCAGCAGCCTTACGGGACAGTCCTCCTACGAGCAGTACTTC | TRBV11-2 | TRBD1 | TRBJ2-7 | few
CASSLDPTTDTQYF | TGCGCCAGCAGCTTGGACCCGACCACAGATACGCAGTATTTT | TRBV5-1 | . | TRBJ2-3 | many
CASSSSQTSGDTGELFF | TGCGCCAGCAGCTCTTCGCAGACATCCGGGGACACCGGGGAGCTGTTTTTT | TRBV4-1 | . | TRBJ2-2 | .
CASRRYLAGEQYF | TGCGCCAGCAGACGATATCTGGCGGGTGAGCAGTACTTC | TRBV5-1 | . | TRBJ2-7 | .
CASTEGLAGEGHNEQFF | TGTGCCAGCACCGAGGGACTAGCGGGAGAGGGGCACAATGAGCAGTTCTTC | TRBV11-1 | TRBD2 | TRBJ2-1 | few
CASSLDAGRNTEAFF | TGCGCCAGCAGCTTGGACGCCGGTCGGAACACTGAAGCTTTCTTT | TRBV5-1 | . | TRBJ1-1 | .
CASGLVPGYGYTF | TGTGCTAGTGGTTTGGTACCAGGGTATGGCTACACCTTC | TRBV12-5 | . | TRBJ1-2 | few
CASSIMTLLNTEAFF | TGTGCCAGCTCAATTATGACACTCCTGAACACTGAAGCTTTCTTT | TRBV18 | . | TRBJ1-1 | .
CASSFQREDEQFF | TGTGCCAGCAGCTTCCAGCGGGAGGATGAGCAGTTCTTC | TRBV7-9 | TRBD2 | TRBJ2-1 | few